This is a list of T cell receptor beta chains from one sample in a study of T cell repertoires in cytomegalovirus infection. MiXCR was run by TCRdb on the reads, yielding one entry per CDR3 protein. The sample includes fewer than 200,000 distinct CDR3 sequences, 13% to 15% of them seen just once. Sequenced material: PBMCs. All receptors derive from a human donor in good health (CMV status not recorded). Some clones in this sample may be carry-over from other donors' samples. Each CDR3 is given with its conserved first and last residue. A D gene is named only where the DNA matches it firmly. A row's size may be missing; if present it is once, few, many or a size class.

V gene	clone size	D gene	J gene	CDR3 DNA	CDR3 protein
TRBV28	.	TRBD2	TRBJ2-7	TGTGCCAGCAGCAATCCGGGCCAGCGGGGCGAGCAGTACTTC	CASSNPGQRGEQYF
TRBV27	few	TRBD1	TRBJ2-3	TGTGCCAGCAGTTTGAGAGCTCGGGACAGGAGCACAGATACGCAGTATTTT	CASSLRARDRSTDTQYF
TRBV5-1	few	TRBD1	TRBJ2-6	TGCGCCAGCAGCCCCTCGACAGGGAGAGAAACTGGGGCCAACGTCCTGACTTTC	CASSPSTGRETGANVLTF
TRBV28	.	TRBD1	TRBJ1-3	TGTGCCAGCGGTCCGGACAGGGCCCGCCAAACTGGAAACACCATATATTTT	CASGPDRARQTGNTIYF
TRBV7-3	many	.	TRBJ2-5	TGTGCCAGCAGCTTAAGGCACAGACAAGAGACCCAGTACTTC	CASSLRHRQETQYF
TRBV7-2	many	.	TRBJ1-6	TGTGCCAGCAGCTTAGACAGGAATTCACCCCTCCACTTT	CASSLDRNSPLHF
TRBV28	few	.	TRBJ1-1	TGTGCCAGCAGTTTAAGCGTCAGAGTGAACACTGAAGCTTTCTTT	CASSLSVRVNTEAFF
TRBV15	.	TRBD1	TRBJ1-5	TGTGCCACCAGCAGATGGGACAGGGGGATTAGTCAGCCCCAGCATTTT	CATSRWDRGISQPQHF
TRBV2	.	.	TRBJ2-3	TGTGCCAGCAGTTCCCCGACGGGGGCAGATACGCAGTATTTT	CASSSPTGADTQYF
TRBV29-1	few	.	TRBJ2-7	TGCAGCGTTGAAGAACCGGGACGGTACTTC	CSVEEPGRYF
TRBV30	.	.	TRBJ1-4	TGTGCCTGGAGCGAGGGGGTCGGAGTAGAAAAACTGTTTTTT	CAWSEGVGVEKLFF
TRBV5-1	many	TRBD2	TRBJ2-1	TGCGCCAGCAGCTTGGGAGGCGGGGGGCCCTACAATGAGCAGTTCTTC	CASSLGGGGPYNEQFF
TRBV6-6	many	TRBD1	TRBJ1-5	TGTGCCAGCAGTTTAGCGGGACAGGGACCTTTTAGCAATCAGCCCCAGCATTTT	CASSLAGQGPFSNQPQHF
TRBV7-9	many	TRBD2	TRBJ2-7	TGTGCCAGCAGCTTAGTAGGTAGCGGGGATACTAGCGAGCAGTACTTC	CASSLVGSGDTSEQYF
TRBV12-3/TRBV12-4	many	TRBD1	TRBJ2-7	TGTGCCAGCAGTCCGGGGACAGGGAACGAGCAGTACTTC	CASSPGTGNEQYF
TRBV5-1	many	.	TRBJ2-1	TGCGCCAGCAGCTTGGGGGGGGACAGCTACAATGAGCAGTTCTTC	CASSLGGDSYNEQFF
TRBV7-2	many	TRBD2	TRBJ2-1	TGTGCCAGCAGCTTAGAGAGCGGGAGGTCCTACAATGAGCAGTTCTTC	CASSLESGRSYNEQFF
TRBV28	many	.	TRBJ1-1	TGTGCCAGCAGTTTATTACCAGCTAGGAACACTGAAGCTTTCTTT	CASSLLPARNTEAFF
TRBV19	.	.	TRBJ2-5	TGTGCCATCCCTTCGACCCGGACGGTCCTGGAGACCCAGTACTTC	CAIPSTRTVLETQYF
TRBV7-2	.	.	TRBJ1-1	TGTGCCAGCGGATCCAGGTTGGGGACTGAAGCTTTCTTT	CASGSRLGTEAFF
TRBV29-1	many	.	TRBJ1-1	TGCAGCGTTGTGGTGGGGGGGGGTAACACTGAAGCTTTCTTT	CSVVVGGGNTEAFF
TRBV10-3	many	TRBD1	TRBJ1-1	TGTGCCACGAAAGACAGGGGCACTGAAGCTTTCTTT	CATKDRGTEAFF
TRBV28	few	TRBD1	TRBJ2-7	TGTGCCAGCAGTTCCTGGACAGGGAGCAACGAGCAGTACTTC	CASSSWTGSNEQYF
TRBV28	.	.	TRBJ2-1	TGTGCCAGCAGCCCCCGCCGAGAACAACAGTTCTTC	CASSPRREQQFF
TRBV12-3/TRBV12-4	.	.	TRBJ1-5	TGTGCCAGCAGTTTACGCGAGAATCAGCCCCAGCATTTT	CASSLRENQPQHF
TRBV6-6	many	.	TRBJ2-7	TGTGCCAGCAGTTCCCCCGGGGGCGGAGGAGGCGAGCAGTACTTC	CASSSPGGGGGEQYF
TRBV24-1	.	.	TRBJ2-7	TGTGCCACCAGTGATCTCAACGAGCAGTACTTC	CATSDLNEQYF
TRBV7-8	many	.	TRBJ1-1	TGTGCCAGCAGCTTAGCGCTTACCGGGCGCGGCACGTCTGAAGCTTTCTTT	CASSLALTGRGTSEAFF
TRBV2	few	TRBD1	TRBJ2-7	TGTGCCAGCAGTGGGACAGGGAGGCGAGACGAGCAGTACTTC	CASSGTGRRDEQYF
TRBV7-4	.	.	TRBJ2-1	TGTGCCAGCAGCTTCTACGCGGGAAGAAGTTACAATGAGCAGTTCTTC	CASSFYAGRSYNEQFF
TRBV5-1	few	TRBD1	TRBJ2-2	TGCGCCAGCAGCTCCGGGACAGGGGGTTACACCGGGGAGCTGTTTTTT	CASSSGTGGYTGELFF
TRBV7-8	.	.	TRBJ2-1	TGTGCCAGCAGCTTAGCCCGGGCCGCTTTTTACAATGAGCAGTTCTTC	CASSLARAAFYNEQFF
TRBV7-6	many	.	TRBJ1-1	TGTGCCAGCTCGGAATCGGGACGAGTCACTGAAGCTTTCTTT	CASSESGRVTEAFF
TRBV7-8	many	.	TRBJ1-2	TGTGCCAGCAGCTCTCCCGGACCGAGCTATGGCTACACCTTC	CASSSPGPSYGYTF
TRBV14	.	.	TRBJ1-5	TGTGCCAGCAGCCACCACAGGGGCAATCAGCCCCAGCATTTT	CASSHHRGNQPQHF